Each of the 5 T cell receptor beta chains below was sequenced from the same sample in a study of blood T cell repertoires in COVID-19. Assay used: immunoSEQ multiplex PCR; TCRdb lists only in-frame clones, some missing. The sample holds 250,000 to 300,000 clones; around 84% are singletons and the top ten take roughly 4%. Sample: PBMCs or T cells enriched from blood (not recorded which). The receptors come from a man in his thirties or forties with acute COVID-19.

Written as DNA, the CDR3 is TGTGCCAGCAGTCGACAGGGGGCACGGCAGCCCCAGCATTTT. Amino acid sequence: CASSRQGARQPQHF. The chain couples TRBV6-2 or TRBV6-3 to TRBJ1-5; 10 bases match TRBD1. This CDR3 contains 14 residues. V shed 5 bases and J 7 bases; nucleotides not matched to a gene: 5. CDR1 is MNHEY and CDR2 is SVGEGT in the germline V gene.

This chain links TRBV7-9 with TRBJ2-1; D ambiguous. The ends were cut back, 0 bases at V and 2 bases at J, with 11 bases in the middle. Germline assignment: CDR1 SEHNR and CDR2 FQNEAQ (reference sequence). CDR3 size: 16 residues. The CDR3 reads CASSLAERWPYNEQFF. CDR3 nucleotides: TGTGCCAGCAGCTTAGCGGAGAGGTGGCCCTACAATGAGCAGTTCTTC.

This clone was counted a few times. This sequence joins TRBV19 and TRBJ1-5; 8 bases line up with TRBD1. V dropped 11 bases and J dropped 10; count of bases not matched to a gene: 19. Germline loops: CDR1 LNHDA, CDR2 SQIVND (reference sequence). The CDR3 is 15 residues long. The CDR3 DNA sequence: TGTGCCTCGAAACCGGGACAGGTGGGCCCTTTTCCCCAGCATTTT. This sequence encodes CASKPGQVGPFPQHF. The full variable domain, completed using reference TRBV19 and TRBJ1-5, is DGGITQSPKYLFRKEGQNVTLSCEQNLNHDAMYWYRQDPGQGLRLIYYSQIVNDFQKGDIAEGYSVSREKKESFPLTVTSAQKNPTAFYLCASKPGQVGPFPQHFGDGTRLSIL.

The rearrangement uses TRBV27 and TRBJ2-1; 7 bases are shared with TRBD2. This CDR3 is 15 amino acids long. J gave up 2 bases and V 7 bases, and 8 bases lay outside the gene matches. Germline V gene sequence: CDR1 MNHEY, CDR2 SMNVEV (reference sequence). The CDR3 here is CASIPGGAAYNEQFF. In DNA, the CDR3 is TGTGCCAGCATTCCGGGGGGAGCGGCCTACAATGAGCAGTTCTTC.

This clone was picked up a small number of times. The chain recombines TRBV7-2 with TRBJ1-2, with D possibly TRBD1 on 6 matching bases. V was cut by 5 bases and J by 7 bases, with 17 bases left in between. The germline V gene encodes CDR1 SGHTA and CDR2 FQGNSA. There are 14 residues in the CDR3. The CDR3 DNA reads TGTGCCAGCAGCCGCGTACAGGGTCGAGGTGGCTACACCTTC. This translates into CASSRVQGRGGYTF.